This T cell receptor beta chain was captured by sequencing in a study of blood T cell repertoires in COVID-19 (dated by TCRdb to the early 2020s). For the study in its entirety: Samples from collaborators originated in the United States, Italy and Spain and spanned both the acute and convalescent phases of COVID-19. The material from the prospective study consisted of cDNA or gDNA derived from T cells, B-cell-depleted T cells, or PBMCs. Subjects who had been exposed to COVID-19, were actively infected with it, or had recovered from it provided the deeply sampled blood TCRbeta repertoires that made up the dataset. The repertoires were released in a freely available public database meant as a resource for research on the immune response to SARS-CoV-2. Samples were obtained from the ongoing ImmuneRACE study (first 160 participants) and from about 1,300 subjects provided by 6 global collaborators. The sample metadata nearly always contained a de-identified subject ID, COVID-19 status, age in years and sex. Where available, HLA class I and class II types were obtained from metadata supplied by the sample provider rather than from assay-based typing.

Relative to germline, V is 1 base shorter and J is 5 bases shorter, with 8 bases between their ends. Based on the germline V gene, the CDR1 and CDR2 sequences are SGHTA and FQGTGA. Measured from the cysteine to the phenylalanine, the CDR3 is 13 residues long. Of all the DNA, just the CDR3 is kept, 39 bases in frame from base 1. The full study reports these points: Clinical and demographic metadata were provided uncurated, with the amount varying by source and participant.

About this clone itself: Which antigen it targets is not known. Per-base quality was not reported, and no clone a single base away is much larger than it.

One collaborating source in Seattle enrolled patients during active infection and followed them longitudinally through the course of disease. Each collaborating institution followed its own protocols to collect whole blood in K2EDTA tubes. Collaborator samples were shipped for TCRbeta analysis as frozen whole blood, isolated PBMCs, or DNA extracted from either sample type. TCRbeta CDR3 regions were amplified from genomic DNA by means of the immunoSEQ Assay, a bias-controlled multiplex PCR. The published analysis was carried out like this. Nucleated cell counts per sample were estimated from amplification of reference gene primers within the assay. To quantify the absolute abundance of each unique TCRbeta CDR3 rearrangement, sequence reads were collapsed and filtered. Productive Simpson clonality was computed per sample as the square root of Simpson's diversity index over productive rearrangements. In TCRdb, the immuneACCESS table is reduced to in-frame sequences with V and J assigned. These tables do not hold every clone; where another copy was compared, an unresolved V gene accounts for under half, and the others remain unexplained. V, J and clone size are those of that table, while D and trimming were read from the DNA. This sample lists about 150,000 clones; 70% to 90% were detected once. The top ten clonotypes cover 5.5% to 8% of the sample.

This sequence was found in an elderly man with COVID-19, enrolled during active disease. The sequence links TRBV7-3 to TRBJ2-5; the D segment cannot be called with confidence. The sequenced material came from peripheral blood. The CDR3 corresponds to CASSLSSQETQYF. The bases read TGTGCCAGCAGCTTAAGCAGTCAGGAGACCCAGTACTTC.